One and the same sample provided the 21 T cell receptor beta chains below, sequenced in a study of T cells after yellow fever vaccination. TCRdb reprocessed the 5' RACE reads via MiXCR and lists one record per CDR3 protein. This table holds some 160,000 distinct CDR3 sequences, approximately 9.9% found once. The source material was CD8+ T cells sorted from PBMCs, sampled 45 days after the yellow fever booster vaccination. Every receptor here comes from a man aged 18-30 years who received the YFV17D yellow fever vaccine.

V and J are TRBV7-8 and TRBJ1-1, with D possibly being TRBD1 (5 bases). This CDR3 contains 14 residues. Trimming took off 5 bases at V and 6 bases at J, with 16 bases between the two ends. CDR1 and CDR2 (germline): SGHVS, FQNEAQ. DNA of the CDR3: TGTGCCAGCAGCCCGGACACGTCAGGGCCTGAAGCTTTCTTT. It is translated as CASSPDTSGPEAFF.

This clonotype has a handful of counts. The chain combines TRBV27 with TRBJ2-6; a weak D match, TRBD2 (6 bases). The length of the CDR3 is 17 residues. Trimming pared 4 bases from V and 1 base from J, leaving 14 bases between. CDR1 is MNHEY and CDR2 is SMNVEV in the germline V gene (reference sequence). The CDR3 coding sequence is TGTGCCAGCAGTTGGGGGACGGAGGGGTCTGGGGCCAACGTCCTGACTTTC. It translates to CASSWGTEGSGANVLTF.

This clonotype was seen only a few times. V usage is TRBV9 and J usage is TRBJ1-2; D is unclear. CDR3 length: 16 residues. Trimming removed 1 base from V and 0 bases from J, with 13 bases in between. Germline CDR1 is SGDLS and CDR2 is YYNGEE. The CDR3 nucleotides read TGTGCCAGCAGCGTATCGAGGGCAGAACCTAACTATGGCTACACCTTC. Its translation is CASSVSRAEPNYGYTF. The full variable domain, completed using reference TRBV9 and TRBJ1-2, is DSGVTQTPKHLITATGQRVTLRCSPRSGDLSVYWYQQSLDQGLQFLIQYYNGEERAKGNILERFSAQQFPDLHSELNLSSLELGDSALYFCASSVSRAEPNYGYTFGSGTRLTVV.

This clonotype was seen only a few times. V and J are TRBV7-6 and TRBJ2-2; 7 positions agree with TRBD1. V gave up 5 bases and J gave up 4 bases; unmatched junction bases: 7. Germline assignment: CDR1 SGHVS and CDR2 FNYEAQ. The CDR3 has 15 residues. The CDR3 loop reads CASSVRQGLTGELFF. The CDR3, as DNA: TGTGCCAGCAGCGTCCGACAGGGTCTCACCGGGGAGCTGTTTTTT.

The chain combines TRBV6-5 with TRBJ2-7; weak D call: TRBD2 (7 bases). This CDR3 region has 15 residues. Germline V gene data show CDR1 as MNHEY and CDR2 as SVGAGI. V dropped 6 bases and J dropped 3 bases, with 18 bases sitting between them. The CDR3 region is CASSPKRGHSYEQYF. Here the CDR3 DNA reads TGTGCCAGCAGCCCTAAGCGGGGACATAGCTACGAGCAGTACTTC.

This clonotype was seen a few times. This chain joins TRBV25-1 and TRBJ1-3; D gene uncertain. The germline V and J ends were trimmed by 1 base and 0 bases, with 4 bases remaining between them. The CDR3 is 14 residues long. Germline-derived CDR1 and CDR2 are MGHDK and SYGVNS. This CDR3 reads CASSEWISGNTIYF. The DNA of the CDR3 is TGTGCCAGCAGTGAATGGATCTCTGGAAACACCATATATTTT.

At least ten counts were recorded for this clonotype. The V gene is TRBV4-3, the J gene TRBJ2-7; 8 bases map to TRBD2. The CDR3 extends over 16 amino acids. In germline, CDR1 is LGHNA, CDR2 YSLEER. J was trimmed by 5 bases and V by 4 bases; bases with no gene match: 13. CDR3 protein: CASSPAGALKNHEQYF. The CDR3 nucleotides are TGCGCCAGCAGCCCAGCGGGGGCCCTAAAGAACCACGAGCAGTACTTC.

The rearrangement joins TRBV7-2 to TRBJ2-1, with D perhaps matching TRBD1 (6 bases). The CDR3 runs 17 residues. Germline assignment: CDR1 SGHTA and CDR2 FQGNSA. Trimming removed 0 bases at V and 4 bases at J, with 16 bases between. Written as DNA, the CDR3 is TGTGCCAGCAGCTTAGCTTCGTGGCAGGGGCCTTACAATGAGCAGTTCTTC. This sequence encodes CASSLASWQGPYNEQFF.

This clonotype was detected many times. V gene TRBV19 combines with J gene TRBJ1-1, with 8 bases aligning to TRBD1. The CDR3 runs 15 residues. Germline-derived CDR1 and CDR2 are LNHDA and SQIVND (reference sequence). The ends lost 1 base at V and 0 bases at J; junction bases unmatched: 1. The CDR3 DNA reads TGTGCCAGTAGTATAGGACAGGGGCTGAACACTGAAGCTTTCTTT. Translated, it gives CASSIGQGLNTEAFF.

This clonotype was detected only a few times. The chain is built from TRBV12-5 and TRBJ1-1; the D gene is possibly TRBD1 (5 bases). Trimming stripped 5 bases from V and 4 bases from J, with 14 bases between. Per the germline V gene, CDR1 is LGHNT and CDR2 is FRNRAP. The CDR3 totals 14 residues. CDR3 loop: CASGPPGTGTEAFF. In nucleotides, the CDR3 is TGTGCTAGTGGTCCCCCAGGGACCGGCACTGAAGCTTTCTTT.

V is TRBV15 and J is TRBJ2-5; 10 positions match TRBD2. The V gene's germline CDR1 is LNHNV and CDR2 YYDKDF (reference sequence). This CDR3 spans 17 amino acids. V gave up 8 bases and J gave up 3 bases; unmatched junction bases: 15. DNA of the CDR3: TGTGCCACCGCAGACCCCGTTATGCTAGCGGGGGAAGAGACCCAGTACTTC. Its protein is CATADPVMLAGEETQYF.

The genes are TRBV11-2 and TRBJ2-3; 12 positions match TRBD2. V shed 1 base and J 2 bases; nucleotides not matched to a gene: 4. There are 17 residues in the CDR3. Germline CDR1 reads SGHAT; CDR2 reads FQNNGV. The DNA for the CDR3 is TGTGCCAGCAGCTTAGGGACTAGCGGGGTCTTCACAGATACGCAGTATTTT. It encodes CASSLGTSGVFTDTQYF.

This clonotype occurred a few times. The genes are TRBV12-3 or TRBV12-4 and TRBJ2-2, with TRBD2 matching over 8 bases. The CDR3 runs to 12 residues. V trimming: 7 bases; J trimming: 7 bases; junction bases outside the gene matches: 2. CDR3: CASTRGGGELFF. In DNA form, the CDR3 reads TGTGCCAGCACCCGGGGGGGCGGGGAGCTGTTTTTT.

The chain joins TRBV13 to TRBJ1-1; D is unresolved. The CDR3 is 14 amino acids. Trimming took 3 bases from V and 0 from J, leaving 8 bases between them. Germline CDR1 PRHDT, CDR2 FYEKMQ (reference sequence). CDR3 amino acids: CASSFHVLNTEAFF. CDR3 in DNA: TGTGCCAGCAGCTTCCATGTATTGAACACTGAAGCTTTCTTT. Supplemented by reference TRBV13 and TRBJ1-1, the full variable domain reads AAGVIQSPRHLIKEKRETATLKCYPIPRHDTVYWYQQGPGQDPQFLISFYEKMQSDKGSIPDRFSAQQFSDYHSELNMSSLELGDSALYFCASSFHVLNTEAFFGQGTRLTVV.

The CDR3 DNA is TGTGCCAGCAAATGGCCACAGGGGGACTCGAACACCGGGGAGCTGTTTTTT. This encodes CASKWPQGDSNTGELFF. The V gene is TRBV6-2 or TRBV6-3, the J gene TRBJ2-2; 8 bases agree with TRBD1. There are 17 residues in the CDR3. V lost 7 bases and J lost 0; bases outside the gene matches: 10. The germline V gene encodes CDR1 MNHEY and CDR2 SVGEGT.

This clonotype was seen a handful of times. The chain links TRBV7-2 to TRBJ2-2; D gene unclear. Germline V gives CDR1 SGHTA, CDR2 FQGNSA. V dropped 8 bases and J dropped 4 bases, with 11 bases sitting between them. The CDR3 runs to 13 residues. CDR3 amino acids: CASGTEFTGELFF. The CDR3 nucleotides read TGTGCCAGCGGTACAGAGTTCACCGGGGAGCTGTTTTTT.

This clonotype was recorded a few times. V usage is TRBV2 and J usage is TRBJ2-2; TRBD2 is a possible D gene (5 bases). The CDR3 is 14 residues long. Germline V gene sequence: CDR1 SNHLY, CDR2 FYNNEI. V gave up 8 bases and J gave up 0 bases, with 10 bases separating them. CDR3 in amino acids: CASWRLTNTGELFF. CDR3 DNA sequence: TGTGCCAGCTGGCGACTAACGAACACCGGGGAGCTGTTTTTT. The full variable domain, rest sourced from reference TRBV2 and TRBJ2-2, is EPEVTQTPSHQVTQMGQEVILRCVPISNHLYFYWYRQILGQKVEFLVSFYNNEISEKSEIFDDQFSVERPDGSNFTLKIRSTKLEDSAMYFCASWRLTNTGELFFGEGSRLTVL.

This clonotype has ten or more counts. The V call is TRBV6-4, the J call TRBJ2-2; the match to TRBD1 covers 8 bases. CDR3 length equals 15 residues. CDR1 MRHNA and CDR2 SNTAGT come from the germline V gene. Losses at the gene ends were 0 bases for V and 3 bases for J; bases not matched to a gene: 0. The CDR3 here is CASSDSDRDTGELFF. CDR3 sequence (DNA): TGTGCCAGCAGTGACTCGGACAGGGACACCGGGGAGCTGTTTTTT.

This clonotype was detected a few times. The chain has TRBV6-5 and TRBJ2-1, with D unclear. CDR3 length: 15 amino acids. V was pared by 3 bases and J by 3 bases, with 12 bases between. Germline values: CDR1 MNHEY, CDR2 SVGAGI. The CDR3 DNA is TGTGCCAGCAGTTATAATCCGGGTTTCTACAATGAGCAGTTCTTC. Its translation: CASSYNPGFYNEQFF.

This clonotype has a handful of counts. J is TRBJ2-5 and V is TRBV11-2; D unclear. Between the trimmed V and J ends, which lost 1 base and 5 bases, there was a span of 8 bases. Looked up from germline, CDR1 is SGHAT and CDR2 is FQNNGV. The CDR3 is 13 residues long. CDR3 in DNA: TGTGCCAGCAGCTTAGGGCCCCGGGAGACCCAGTACTTC. This encodes CASSLGPRETQYF.

The sample holds many counts of this clonotype. The V call is TRBV5-8, the J call TRBJ2-3, with D possibly matching TRBD2 (5 bases). The length of the CDR3 is 15 residues. Per germline, CDR1 SGHTS and CDR2 YDEGEE. Trimming stripped 1 base from V and 0 bases from J, with 9 bases between. The CDR3 nucleotides are TGTGCCAGCAGCTTGAGAAGGACTAGCACAGATACGCAGTATTTT. Amino acid sequence: CASSLRRTSTDTQYF.